The rows below give T cell receptor beta chains drawn from one sample of a study of cytomegalovirus exposure and HLA in healthy donors. The repertoire was sequenced with immunoSEQ multiplex PCR; TCRdb's copy has only in-frame clones and lacks some. The table lists about 140,000 clones, 73% of them singletons. Sequencing was done on a sample of PBMCs. The source is a woman between 40 and 55 years old in good health and CMV-seronegative. Both conserved end residues are part of each CDR3. Fields, in order: J gene, D gene, V gene, clone size, CDR3 protein, CDR3 DNA. A D gene is named only where the DNA matches it firmly. Clone size is shown for a subset of rows, as once, few, many or a class of expanded clone.

J gene: TRBJ1-1; D gene: NA; V gene: TRBV28; clone size: NA; CDR3 protein: CASSSGGYTEAFF; CDR3 DNA: TGTGCCAGCAGCTCCGGCGGATACACTGAAGCTTTCTTT
J gene: TRBJ1-2; D gene: NA; V gene: TRBV7-9; clone size: NA; CDR3 protein: CSSSTYRDSNYGYTF; CDR3 DNA: TGTTCCAGCAGCACCTACAGGGATTCGAACTATGGCTACACCTTC
J gene: TRBJ2-1; D gene: TRBD1; V gene: TRBV5-1; clone size: NA; CDR3 protein: CASSGTGGLVDEQFF; CDR3 DNA: TGCGCCAGCAGCGGGACAGGGGGCTTAGTGGATGAGCAGTTCTTC
J gene: TRBJ1-5; D gene: NA; V gene: TRBV18; clone size: NA; CDR3 protein: CASTQGPRGNQPQHF; CDR3 DNA: TGTGCCAGCACTCAAGGCCCACGAGGAAATCAGCCCCAGCATTTT
J gene: TRBJ1-6; D gene: NA; V gene: TRBV7-9; clone size: NA; CDR3 protein: CASSGEGRSPLHF; CDR3 DNA: TGTGCCAGCAGTGGAGAGGGAAGATCACCCCTCCACTTT
J gene: TRBJ2-3; D gene: TRBD2; V gene: TRBV5-1; clone size: NA; CDR3 protein: CASSFRRGGLEDTQYF; CDR3 DNA: TGCGCCAGCAGCTTCCGACGGGGGGGCCTTGAAGATACGCAGTATTTT
J gene: TRBJ2-1; D gene: NA; V gene: TRBV7-9; clone size: NA; CDR3 protein: CASSLAASSVYNEQFF; CDR3 DNA: TGTGCCAGCAGCTTAGCGGCTTCTAGTGTCTACAATGAGCAGTTCTTC
J gene: TRBJ2-6; D gene: NA; V gene: TRBV6-5; clone size: few; CDR3 protein: CASKQGQTGANVLTF; CDR3 DNA: TGTGCCAGCAAGCAGGGGCAGACTGGGGCCAACGTCCTGACTTTC
J gene: TRBJ2-2; D gene: TRBD2; V gene: TRBV18; clone size: NA; CDR3 protein: CASSPPGGPGTGELFF; CDR3 DNA: TGTGCCAGCTCACCACCGGGAGGGCCTGGCACCGGGGAGCTGTTTTTT
J gene: TRBJ2-1; D gene: TRBD1; V gene: TRBV14; clone size: NA; CDR3 protein: CASSQDRTGSTEQFF; CDR3 DNA: TGTGCCAGCAGCCAAGACCGGACAGGGAGCACTGAGCAGTTCTTC
J gene: TRBJ1-1; D gene: NA; V gene: TRBV19; clone size: NA; CDR3 protein: CASSIPSGGTEAFF; CDR3 DNA: TGTGCCAGTAGTATCCCCTCCGGGGGCACTGAAGCTTTCTTT
J gene: TRBJ2-4; D gene: TRBD2; V gene: TRBV4-1; clone size: NA; CDR3 protein: CASSHSYGTSGGVAKNIQYF; CDR3 DNA: TGCGCCAGCAGCCACTCATACGGGACTAGCGGGGGGGTAGCCAAAAACATTCAGTACTTC
J gene: TRBJ1-3; D gene: NA; V gene: TRBV29-1; clone size: NA; CDR3 protein: CSVARGGNTIYF; CDR3 DNA: TGCAGCGTTGCTCGCGGTGGAAACACCATATATTTT
J gene: TRBJ2-1; D gene: TRBD1; V gene: TRBV7-3; clone size: NA; CDR3 protein: CASSLDRYNEQFF; CDR3 DNA: TGTGCCAGCAGCTTGGACAGGTACAATGAGCAGTTCTTC
J gene: TRBJ2-7; D gene: TRBD2; V gene: TRBV10-2; clone size: NA; CDR3 protein: CASRPSGGGLYEQYF; CDR3 DNA: TGCGCCAGCAGACCCTCGGGCGGGGGATTATACGAGCAGTACTTC
J gene: TRBJ1-6; D gene: NA; V gene: TRBV28; clone size: NA; CDR3 protein: CAGSTAGVNSPLHF; CDR3 DNA: TGTGCCGGGTCGACGGCGGGGGTTAATTCACCCCTCCACTTT
J gene: TRBJ1-1; D gene: TRBD1; V gene: TRBV6-4; clone size: NA; CDR3 protein: CASSQTGGGTEAFF; CDR3 DNA: TGTGCCAGCAGTCAGACAGGGGGGGGAACTGAAGCTTTCTTT
J gene: TRBJ1-5; D gene: TRBD1; V gene: TRBV7-9; clone size: NA; CDR3 protein: CASSLGQGENQPQHF; CDR3 DNA: TGTGCCAGCAGCTTGGGCCAGGGGGAAAATCAGCCCCAGCATTTT
J gene: TRBJ1-2; D gene: NA; V gene: TRBV11-1; clone size: NA; CDR3 protein: CASSSSSGGNYGYTF; CDR3 DNA: TGTGCCAGCAGCTCCTCGAGCGGGGGTAACTATGGCTACACCTTC
J gene: TRBJ2-7; D gene: NA; V gene: TRBV7-6; clone size: NA; CDR3 protein: CASSLGPLPGEQYF; CDR3 DNA: TGTGCCAGCAGCTTAGGCCCGCTACCAGGGGAGCAGTACTTC
J gene: TRBJ1-1; D gene: TRBD1; V gene: TRBV6-4; clone size: few; CDR3 protein: CASSDSYRGEAFF; CDR3 DNA: TGTGCCAGCAGTGACTCCTACAGGGGAGAAGCTTTCTTT
J gene: TRBJ1-2; D gene: TRBD1; V gene: TRBV4-2; clone size: once; CDR3 protein: CASSPKTGEILNYGYTF; CDR3 DNA: TGTGCCAGCAGCCCAAAGACAGGGGAAATACTTAACTATGGCTACACCTTC
J gene: TRBJ1-5; D gene: NA; V gene: TRBV29-1; clone size: few; CDR3 protein: CSVDPGGNQPQHF; CDR3 DNA: TGCAGCGTTGATCCGGGTGGGAATCAGCCCCAGCATTTT
J gene: TRBJ2-3; D gene: NA; V gene: TRBV14; clone size: NA; CDR3 protein: CASSQAGGGAWTQYF; CDR3 DNA: TGTGCCAGCAGCCAAGCGGGCGGGGGCGCCTGGACGCAGTATTTT
J gene: TRBJ1-3; D gene: NA; V gene: TRBV5-8; clone size: few; CDR3 protein: CASTLEGVRGTIYF; CDR3 DNA: TGTGCCAGCACTTTGGAAGGGGTACGAGGCACCATATATTTT
J gene: TRBJ2-3; D gene: TRBD1; V gene: TRBV7-2; clone size: NA; CDR3 protein: CASSLTGTETITDTQYF; CDR3 DNA: TGTGCCAGCAGCTTAACCGGGACAGAGACAATCACAGATACGCAGTATTTT
J gene: TRBJ1-6; D gene: NA; V gene: TRBV2; clone size: NA; CDR3 protein: CASSEYSSPLHF; CDR3 DNA: TGTGCCAGCAGTGAATACAGTTCACCCCTCCACTTT
J gene: TRBJ2-5; D gene: TRBD1; V gene: TRBV11-2; clone size: NA; CDR3 protein: CASSMGQQETQYF; CDR3 DNA: TGTGCCAGCAGCATGGGACAGCAAGAGACCCAGTACTTC
J gene: TRBJ2-3; D gene: TRBD1; V gene: TRBV4-3; clone size: NA; CDR3 protein: CASSQDGPGGRADTQYF; CDR3 DNA: TGCGCCAGCAGCCAAGATGGTCCAGGGGGCAGAGCAGATACGCAGTATTTT
J gene: TRBJ1-6; D gene: TRBD1; V gene: TRBV4-1; clone size: NA; CDR3 protein: CASSQEETGGSPLHF; CDR3 DNA: TGCGCCAGCAGCCAAGAGGAGACAGGGGGATCACCCCTCCACTTT
J gene: TRBJ1-1; D gene: TRBD1; V gene: TRBV18; clone size: once; CDR3 protein: CASSKLGDRENTEAFF; CDR3 DNA: TGTGCCAGCTCAAAACTCGGGGACAGAGAGAACACTGAAGCTTTCTTT
J gene: TRBJ1-1; D gene: NA; V gene: TRBV7-3; clone size: NA; CDR3 protein: CASSLQVNTETFF; CDR3 DNA: TGTGCCAGCTCCCTTCAGGTTAACACTGAAACTTTCTTT
J gene: TRBJ1-2; D gene: NA; V gene: TRBV6-1; clone size: NA; CDR3 protein: CASSLTGDYGYTF; CDR3 DNA: TGTGCCAGCAGTCTAACCGGGGACTATGGCTACACCTTC
J gene: TRBJ1-5; D gene: NA; V gene: TRBV10-2; clone size: NA; CDR3 protein: CASSLDWGNQPQHF; CDR3 DNA: TGCGCCAGCAGCCTGGACTGGGGCAATCAGCCCCAGCATTTT
J gene: TRBJ2-2; D gene: NA; V gene: TRBV28; clone size: NA; CDR3 protein: CASRASGSAGELFF; CDR3 DNA: TGTGCCAGCAGAGCCTCTGGTAGCGCTGGGGAGCTGTTTTTT
J gene: TRBJ2-3; D gene: NA; V gene: TRBV6-1; clone size: NA; CDR3 protein: CASSESRGSTDTQYF; CDR3 DNA: TGTGCCAGCAGTGAGAGTAGGGGCAGCACAGATACGCAGTATTTT
J gene: TRBJ2-5; D gene: NA; V gene: TRBV2; clone size: NA; CDR3 protein: CASCPVQETQYF; CDR3 DNA: TGTGCCAGCTGCCCAGTCCAAGAGACCCAGTACTTC
J gene: TRBJ1-1; D gene: NA; V gene: TRBV6-5; clone size: NA; CDR3 protein: CASSYDRRGLNTEAFF; CDR3 DNA: TGTGCCAGCAGTTACGATCGAAGGGGGTTGAACACTGAAGCTTTCTTT
J gene: TRBJ2-7; D gene: NA; V gene: TRBV11-2; clone size: NA; CDR3 protein: CASSFQGGTYEQYF; CDR3 DNA: TGTGCCAGCAGCTTCCAAGGGGGAACCTACGAGCAGTACTTC
J gene: TRBJ2-1; D gene: TRBD2; V gene: TRBV6-1; clone size: NA; CDR3 protein: CASSEDQRGKDEQFF; CDR3 DNA: TGTGCCAGCAGTGAAGATCAGCGGGGGAAGGATGAGCAGTTCTTC
J gene: TRBJ1-4; D gene: TRBD1; V gene: TRBV25-1; clone size: few; CDR3 protein: CASSDSIWTGDEKLFF; CDR3 DNA: TGTGCCAGCAGCGACTCTATTTGGACAGGGGATGAAAAACTGTTTTTT
J gene: TRBJ2-3; D gene: TRBD2; V gene: TRBV13; clone size: NA; CDR3 protein: CASSSLLAGRLPSTDTQYF; CDR3 DNA: TGTGCCAGCAGCTCTCTACTAGCGGGGCGACTACCTAGCACAGATACGCAGTATTTT
J gene: TRBJ1-2; D gene: TRBD1; V gene: TRBV13; clone size: NA; CDR3 protein: CASSFGTGEGYTF; CDR3 DNA: TGTGCCAGCAGCTTCGGGACAGGGGAAGGCTACACCTTC
J gene: TRBJ2-3; D gene: NA; V gene: TRBV9; clone size: NA; CDR3 protein: CASSVTAITTDTQYF; CDR3 DNA: TGTGCCAGCAGCGTTACAGCAATTACCACAGATACGCAGTATTTT
J gene: TRBJ1-6; D gene: TRBD1; V gene: TRBV7-9; clone size: NA; CDR3 protein: CSSSLLSGGNSPLHF; CDR3 DNA: TGTTCCAGCAGCTTATTGTCAGGGGGCAATTCACCCCTCCACTTT
J gene: TRBJ1-4; D gene: NA; V gene: TRBV28; clone size: NA; CDR3 protein: CASSLSDARRVFF; CDR3 DNA: TGTGCCAGCAGTTTATCGGACGCTAGGAGGGTGTTTTTT
J gene: TRBJ2-1; D gene: NA; V gene: TRBV6-1; clone size: once; CDR3 protein: CASSGTGGGNEQFF; CDR3 DNA: TGTGCCAGCAGTGGAACCGGGGGTGGAAATGAGCAGTTCTTC
J gene: TRBJ1-2; D gene: TRBD1; V gene: TRBV2; clone size: NA; CDR3 protein: CASSGGQSYGYTF; CDR3 DNA: TGTGCCAGCAGTGGGGGACAGTCCTATGGCTACACCTTC
J gene: TRBJ2-5; D gene: NA; V gene: TRBV15; clone size: NA; CDR3 protein: CATSVTTRRQETQYF; CDR3 DNA: TGTGCCACCAGCGTAACGACACGTCGACAGGAGACCCAGTACTTC
J gene: TRBJ1-1; D gene: NA; V gene: TRBV6-1; clone size: NA; CDR3 protein: CASSYEREANTEAFF; CDR3 DNA: TGTGCCAGCAGCTACGAAAGGGAGGCGAACACTGAAGCTTTCTTT
J gene: TRBJ2-1; D gene: NA; V gene: TRBV7-2; clone size: NA; CDR3 protein: CASSLQGLNEQFF; CDR3 DNA: TGTGCCAGCAGCCTCCAGGGACTGAATGAGCAGTTCTTC
J gene: TRBJ1-1; D gene: NA; V gene: TRBV27; clone size: NA; CDR3 protein: CASSLSAGTLDALVGAFF; CDR3 DNA: TGTGCCAGCAGTTTATCCGCGGGGACCCTTGATGCCTTGGTCGGAGCTTTCTTT
J gene: TRBJ2-5; D gene: TRBD1; V gene: TRBV5-6; clone size: NA; CDR3 protein: CASSLTPTGSETQYF; CDR3 DNA: TGTGCCAGCAGCTTGACCCCGACAGGGAGCGAGACCCAGTACTTC
J gene: TRBJ2-1; D gene: TRBD1; V gene: TRBV6-1; clone size: once; CDR3 protein: CASSVQGALYNEQFF; CDR3 DNA: TGTGCCAGCAGTGTGCAGGGGGCTCTCTACAATGAGCAGTTCTTC
J gene: TRBJ1-5; D gene: NA; V gene: TRBV6-1; clone size: NA; CDR3 protein: CASSEMYSQPQHF; CDR3 DNA: TGTGCCAGCAGTGAAATGTATTCTCAGCCCCAGCATTTT
J gene: TRBJ1-5; D gene: TRBD1; V gene: TRBV29-1; clone size: NA; CDR3 protein: CSVQDRGGNQPQHF; CDR3 DNA: TGCAGCGTCCAAGACAGGGGGGGAAATCAGCCCCAGCATTTT
J gene: TRBJ1-5; D gene: TRBD1; V gene: TRBV10-2; clone size: once; CDR3 protein: CASSGLAGGGNQPQHF; CDR3 DNA: TGCGCCAGCAGTGGCTTGGCAGGGGGCGGCAATCAGCCCCAGCATTTT